These 5 T cell receptor beta chains came from one sample sequenced in a study of cytomegalovirus exposure and HLA in healthy donors. PCR amplification relied on 60 Vbeta primers (plus 13 Jbeta primers). The assay was immunoSEQ multiplex PCR, and TCRdb's table has in-frame clones only and misses some. Here the sample spans over 55,000 clones, about 80% being singletons. Sequencing was carried out using PBMCs. Every receptor here comes from a woman aged 25 to 39 in good health and CMV-seronegative.

In the case of this clone: A junction boundary mismatches the germline segment, possibly from a read error. The chain recombines TRBV4-1 with TRBJ1-4; 8 nucleotides agree with TRBD1. The CDR3 is made up of 13 amino acids. CDR1 and CDR2 from the germline V gene are MGHRA and YSYEKL. The CDR3 loop reads CASSYRGFEKLFF. CDR3 sequence (DNA): TGCGCCAGCAGCTACAGGGGGTTTGAAAAGCTGTTTTTT.

This chain uses TRBV29-1 with TRBJ2-7; D possibly corresponds to TRBD1 (7 bases). CDR3 length equals 13 residues. V lost 3 bases to trimming and J lost 3 bases, with 12 bases between them. Germline V CDR1 and CDR2: SQVTM, ANQGSEA. The CDR3 nucleotides read TGCAGCGTTGACAGGGGGGATGGCTACGAGCAGTACTTC. Translating gives CSVDRGDGYEQYF.

The V and J genes are TRBV18 and TRBJ1-1, with D unresolved. Trimming took off 0 bases at V and 8 bases at J, with 13 bases between the two ends. Germline V gene sequence: CDR1 KGHSH, CDR2 LQKENI. The CDR3 runs to 14 residues. The CDR3 nucleotides read TGTGCCAGCTCACCACCGTCCGGGAGAGCGGAAGCTTTCTTT. Translated, it gives CASSPPSGRAEAFF.

J is TRBJ2-7 and V is TRBV30, with D tentatively TRBD2 (5 bases). The V gene's germline CDR1 is GTSNPN and CDR2 SVGIG (reference sequence). The CDR3 is 12 amino acids. Trimming shortened V by 1 base and J by 13 bases, and 17 bases separated the two germline ends. The CDR3 sequence: CAWSDSASSSYF. CDR3 bases: TGTGCCTGGAGTGATTCGGCTAGCTCGTCATACTTC.

The chain links TRBV5-6 to TRBJ2-7; 7 bases align to TRBD2. The V and J ends lost 5 bases and 2 bases, in that order; junction bases with no gene match: 7. Germline assignment: CDR1 SGHDT and CDR2 YYEEEE. The CDR3 has 14 residues. CDR3 amino acids: CASRGTTNPYEQYF. As DNA, the CDR3 is TGTGCCAGCAGGGGGACTACGAACCCCTACGAGCAGTACTTC. The full variable domain, rest sourced from reference TRBV5-6 and TRBJ2-7, is DAGVTQSPTHLIKTRGQQVTLRCSPKSGHDTVSWYQQALGQGPQFIFQYYEEEERQRGNFPDRFSGHQFPNYSSELNVNALLLGDSALYLCASRGTTNPYEQYFGPGTRLTVT.